This TCR beta chain stems from a study of T-cell reconstitution after alpha-beta-depleted transplantation in children. Study-wide findings and caveats: At one year after transplant, newly produced T cells mostly accounted for T-cell counts and diversity. Reportedly, alpha-beta T cells present about two months post-transplant originated from several hundred expanded clones of graft origin.

This clonotype was seen more than once but under ten times. Its target is not known. Germline lookup yields CDR1 LGHDT and CDR2 YNNKEL (reference sequence). V lost 4 bases to trimming and J lost 7 bases; unmatched junction nucleotides: 16. This CDR3 region has 17 residues. The authors prepared the TCRbeta library with unique molecular identifiers. MiXCR, run by TCRdb on the PCR reads, gives a single entry per CDR3 protein. The sample carries some 290,000 distinct CDR3 sequences, around 20% recorded once. The chain has TRBV3-1 and TRBJ2-3; 8 nucleotides agree with TRBD2. The clonotype originates from a male patient younger than 18 who had a stem cell transplant for acute lymphoblastic leukemia, so the T cells may come from the graft donor. The sequenced sample was PBMCs, mostly from graft donor cells, obtained 180 days after TCRalphabeta/CD19-depleted stem cell transplant. For the CDR3, the DNA is TGTGCCAGCAGCCTCCTCCGGGCTAGCGGGTCTCAGAATACGCAGTATTTT. Protein sequence: CASSLLRASGSQNTQYF.